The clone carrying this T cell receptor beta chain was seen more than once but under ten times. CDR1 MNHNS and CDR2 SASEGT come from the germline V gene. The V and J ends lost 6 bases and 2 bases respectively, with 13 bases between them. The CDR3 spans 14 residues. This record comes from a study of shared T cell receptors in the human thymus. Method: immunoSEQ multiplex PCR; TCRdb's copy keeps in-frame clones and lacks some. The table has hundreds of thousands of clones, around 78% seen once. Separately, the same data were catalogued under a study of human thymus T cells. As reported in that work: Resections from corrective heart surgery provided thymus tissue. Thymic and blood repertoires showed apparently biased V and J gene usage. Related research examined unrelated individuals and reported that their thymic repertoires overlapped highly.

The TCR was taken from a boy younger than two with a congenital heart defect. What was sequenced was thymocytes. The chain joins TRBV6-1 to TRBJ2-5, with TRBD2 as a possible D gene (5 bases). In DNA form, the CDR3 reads TGTGCCAGCAGGGAGCGGATGGGGCAAGAGACCCAGTACTTC. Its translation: CASRERMGQETQYF.